This T cell receptor beta chain was obtained from a study of blood T cell repertoires in COVID-19. Study-level information: Spain, Italy and the United States supplied samples that represented acute and convalescent COVID-19.

Authors' analysis steps: Reference gene primer amplification gave estimated nucleated cell counts. The method was immunoSEQ multiplex PCR; TCRdb's version includes in-frame clones alone and lacks a portion of them. D and trimming were read from the DNA, whereas the V and J calls and clone size are those reported in that table. The repertoire holds hundreds of thousands of clones, about 87% seen once, with about 6.9% in the top ten. The germline V gene has CDR1 SGHNT and CDR2 YENEEA. The CDR3 is made up of 14 amino acids. After removal of 5 bases from V and 4 bases from J, the junction contained 8 bases not matched to a gene.

The sequencing input was peripheral blood. The sequence was collected from a woman aged 45-60 years with COVID-19, enrolled during active disease. The chain combines TRBV11-3 with TRBJ2-7; 7 bases map to TRBD2. For the CDR3, the DNA is TGTGCCAGCAGCACAAGACTAGCAGTATACGAGCAGTACTTC. The encoded protein is CASSTRLAVYEQYF.